These T cell receptor beta chains were read from a single sample in a study of beta chain features in type 1 diabetes. The data were produced by immunoSEQ multiplex PCR, yet TCRdb's version contains in-frame clones alone and is incomplete. The repertoire has a few hundred thousand clones, roughly a tenth of them found once; the top ten carry about 0.6%. Sample: central memory CD4+ T cells from blood. The receptors come from a man aged 25-45 years with type 1 diabetes. Each CDR3 is given with its conserved first and last residue. D genes are given only for firm matches. Some rows have no size entry. The others give once, few or many, or a class for an expanded clone.

j_call: TRBJ2-7; clone_size: -; v_call: TRBV27; d_call: TRBD2; cdr3_aa: CASSFSGTIIYEQYF; cdr3_nt: TGTGCCAGCAGTTTCTCCGGGACTATCATCTACGAGCAGTACTTC
j_call: TRBJ1-5; clone_size: once; v_call: TRBV6-1; d_call: -; cdr3_aa: CASEGALGNQPQHF; cdr3_nt: TGTGCCAGCGAAGGGGCCCTTGGCAATCAGCCCCAGCATTTT
j_call: TRBJ1-1; clone_size: few; v_call: TRBV7-2; d_call: TRBD1; cdr3_aa: CASSPGQGITEAFF; cdr3_nt: TGTGCCAGCAGCCCGGGACAGGGAATAACTGAAGCTTTCTTT
j_call: TRBJ1-5; clone_size: -; v_call: TRBV27; d_call: -; cdr3_aa: CASSLSKLYSNQPQHF; cdr3_nt: TGTGCCAGCAGTTTATCCAAGCTGTATAGCAATCAGCCCCAGCATTTT
j_call: TRBJ2-2; clone_size: few; v_call: TRBV28; d_call: -; cdr3_aa: CASTGATGELFF; cdr3_nt: TGTGCCAGCACAGGGGCCACCGGGGAGCTGTTTTTT
j_call: TRBJ2-7; clone_size: -; v_call: TRBV6-1; d_call: -; cdr3_aa: CASSGRRRNEQYF; cdr3_nt: TGTGCCAGCAGTGGACGACGGAGGAACGAGCAGTACTTC
j_call: TRBJ2-1; clone_size: -; v_call: TRBV11-2; d_call: -; cdr3_aa: CASSATRGLSSYNEQFF; cdr3_nt: TGTGCCAGCAGCGCTACTCGGGGGTTGAGCTCCTACAATGAGCAGTTCTTC
j_call: TRBJ2-2; clone_size: few; v_call: TRBV6-6; d_call: TRBD2; cdr3_aa: CASTPSGREGELFF; cdr3_nt: TGTGCCAGCACCCCTAGCGGGAGGGAGGGGGAGCTGTTTTTT
j_call: TRBJ2-7; clone_size: many; v_call: TRBV2; d_call: -; cdr3_aa: CASIRVPGGSYEQYF; cdr3_nt: TGTGCCAGCATTAGGGTGCCTGGGGGGTCCTACGAGCAGTACTTC
j_call: TRBJ1-1; clone_size: few; v_call: TRBV7-2; d_call: -; cdr3_aa: CASSLAFGGQGTEAFF; cdr3_nt: TGTGCCAGCAGCTTAGCCTTCGGGGGGCAGGGCACTGAAGCTTTCTTT
j_call: TRBJ1-4; clone_size: many; v_call: TRBV28; d_call: -; cdr3_aa: CASTRGRGATNEKLFF; cdr3_nt: TGTGCCAGCACCCGGGGACGGGGCGCAACTAATGAAAAACTGTTTTTT